Listed here are 27 T cell receptor beta chains from one sample, sequenced in a study of blood T cell repertoires in COVID-19 (dated by TCRdb to 2018 to 2021). Library preparation used the immunoSEQ multiplex PCR assay. The table comes from immuneACCESS by way of TCRdb, which keeps in-frame sequences with V and J called. Part of the clones is missing from these tables; in studies checked, under half for an unresolved V gene and the rest for unknown reasons. Recorded for this sample are some 80,000 clones; around 83% of them occurred a single time. Clones ranked in the top ten supply less than 40% of the sample. Sequenced input: peripheral blood. These TCRs come from a woman in her 70s with acute or convalescent COVID-19.

The chain is built from TRBV20-1 and TRBJ2-3; 7 nucleotides agree with TRBD2. Per germline, CDR1 DFQATT and CDR2 SNEGSKA (reference sequence). Trimming cost V 3 bases and J 3 bases; bases outside gene matches: 12. CDR3 length equals 16 residues. The CDR3 DNA sequence: TGCAGTGCTAGTCTAACGTGGGGAGGGGCTACAGATACGCAGTATTTT. Translation: CSASLTWGGATDTQYF.

The rearrangement links TRBV7-2 to TRBJ1-1; 10 bases line up with TRBD1. CDR1 is SGHTA and CDR2 is FQGNSA in the germline V gene. Trimming at V came to 10 bases and at J to 3 bases, leaving 14 bases not matched to a gene. This CDR3 comprises 16 residues. In DNA form, the CDR3 reads TGTGCCATATACACCGGGACAGGGGCAGGTTACACTGAAGCTTTCTTT. Encoded protein: CAIYTGTGAGYTEAFF.

This chain connects TRBV18 to TRBJ1-4; 7 bases line up with TRBD1. Germline CDR1 reads KGHSH; CDR2 reads LQKENI. This CDR3 has 16 residues. Trimming cost V 3 bases and J 6 bases; bases outside gene matches: 10. The CDR3 DNA reads TGTGCCAGCTCACCTGAGGGGGACAGCTCTTATGAAAAACTGTTTTTT. Its translation is CASSPEGDSSYEKLFF. Looking up the rest from reference TRBV18 and TRBJ1-4 gives the full variable domain: NAGVMQNPRHLVRRRGQEARLRCSPMKGHSHVYWYRQLPEEGLKFMVYLQKENIIDESGMPKERFSAEFPKEGPSILRIQQVVRGDSAAYFCASSPEGDSSYEKLFFGSGTQLSVL.

The rearrangement joins TRBV9 to TRBJ2-3, with D maybe TRBD1 (6 bases). CDR1 is SGDLS, CDR2 YYNGEE, per germline. CDR3 length: 13 residues. V lost 3 bases and J 5 bases, leaving 10 bases between the germline ends. The DNA for the CDR3 is TGTGCCAGCAGCGCAGGGGTTGGAGATACGCAGTATTTT. Translation gives CASSAGVGDTQYF.

The gene calls are TRBV5-1 and TRBJ2-4, with 9 nucleotides matching TRBD2. The CDR3 covers 14 residues. Losses at the gene ends were 2 bases for V and 6 bases for J; bases not matched to a gene: 3. Germline CDR1 reads SGHRS; CDR2 reads YFSETQ. The CDR3 protein is CASSFLAGSNIQYF. As DNA, the CDR3 is TGCGCCAGCAGCTTTCTAGCGGGGTCAAACATTCAGTACTTC.

The rearrangement uses TRBV7-2 and TRBJ2-1; 8 nucleotides agree with TRBD2. Germline loops: CDR1 SGHTA, CDR2 FQGNSA. J gave up 3 bases and V 4 bases, and 8 bases lay outside the gene matches. This CDR3 has 16 residues. This chain's CDR3 is CASSSGLAGNYNEQFF. The CDR3 DNA sequence: TGTGCCAGCAGCTCGGGGTTAGCGGGGAACTACAATGAGCAGTTCTTC.

The chain couples TRBV2 to TRBJ2-7; weak D call: TRBD1 (5 bases). Germline V lookup: CDR1 SNHLY, CDR2 FYNNEI. V lost 6 bases and J lost 5, with 20 bases in between. This CDR3 is built from 15 residues. The CDR3 sequence: CASRPNLRVFDEQYF. CDR3 nucleotide sequence: TGTGCCAGCAGACCCAACCTCAGGGTTTTCGACGAGCAGTACTTC. Supplemented by reference TRBV2 and TRBJ2-7, the full variable domain reads EPEVTQTPSHQVTQMGQEVILRCVPISNHLYFYWYRQILGQKVEFLVSFYNNEISEKSEIFDDQFSVERPDGSNFTLKIRSTKLEDSAMYFCASRPNLRVFDEQYFGPGTRLTVT.

The chain couples TRBV6-5 to TRBJ1-4; tentatively, D is TRBD1 (5 bases). Germline V gene sequence: CDR1 MNHEY, CDR2 SVGAGI. Trimming took off 10 bases at V and 5 bases at J, with 17 bases between the two ends. The CDR3 runs 14 residues. This chain's CDR3 is CATKAGRRNEKLFF. CDR3 DNA sequence: TGTGCCACCAAGGCGGGGCGGAGGAATGAAAAACTGTTTTTT.

The genes are TRBV7-8 and TRBJ2-2; possible D gene TRBD2, 5 bases. This CDR3 contains 16 residues. Germline CDR1 reads SGHVS; CDR2 reads FQNEAQ. V lost 5 bases to trimming and J lost 7 bases, with 20 bases between them. The DNA of the CDR3 is TGTGCCAGCAGCCCCAGAGAGGGAAAGGTTTTCGGGGAGCTGTTTTTT. Translation: CASSPREGKVFGELFF.

The genes are TRBV29-1 and TRBJ1-1, with TRBD1 identical over 7 bases. This CDR3 has 13 residues. Germline lookup yields CDR1 SQVTM and CDR2 ANQGSEA. V dropped 5 bases and J dropped 10; count of bases not matched to a gene: 13. As DNA, the CDR3 is TGCAGCGTTTCCGGGACAGATTCTTACAGAGCTTTCTTT. This gives the protein CSVSGTDSYRAFF.

The chain recombines TRBV18 with TRBJ2-4; possibly TRBD1 for D (6 bases). Germline-derived CDR1 and CDR2 are KGHSH and LQKENI. This CDR3 has 18 residues. Trimming stripped 3 bases from V and 4 bases from J, with 22 bases between. As DNA, the CDR3 is TGTGCCAGCTCACCGTCCAGGGGAATTGCCAGCGGTAAAAACATTCAGTACTTC. Its protein is CASSPSRGIASGKNIQYF.

This clone was observed a few times. At one boundary the junction diverges from the germline segment, which might be a read error. The chain links TRBV10-3 to TRBJ1-2, with TRBD1 identical over 9 bases. The germline V gene has CDR1 ENHRY and CDR2 SYGVKD. The CDR3 loop spans 11 amino acids. The CDR3 loop is CAIGTGYFPAF. The CDR3 DNA is TGTGCCATCGGGACAGGGTACTTTCCGGCCTTC.

The chain couples TRBV7-2 to TRBJ1-2; D remains unclear. CDR1 is SGHTA and CDR2 is FQGNSA in the germline V gene. Trimming removed 3 bases from V and 8 bases from J, with 7 bases in between. The CDR3 has 11 amino acids. CDR3 loop: CASSFSSGYTF. CDR3 coding DNA: TGTGCCAGCAGCTTTTCGAGCGGCTACACCTTC.

The V call is TRBV6-5, the J call TRBJ1-2, with D maybe TRBD1 (6 bases). Trimming took off 8 bases at V and 7 bases at J, with 23 bases between the two ends. The germline V gene has CDR1 MNHEY and CDR2 SVGAGI. This CDR3 is 15 amino acids long. The CDR3 loop is CASEAWQGPFGGYTF. CDR3 DNA sequence: TGTGCCAGCGAGGCCTGGCAGGGGCCTTTTGGTGGCTACACCTTC.

The V and J genes are TRBV2 and TRBJ2-1; TRBD2 matches at 7 bases. There are 13 residues in the CDR3. Germline-derived CDR1 and CDR2 are SNHLY and FYNNEI. Trimming at V came to 6 bases and at J to 4 bases, leaving 3 bases not matched to a gene. The CDR3 nucleotides are TGTGCCAGCAGCTTAGCGGGTTACAATGAGCAGTTCTTC. It codes for CASSLAGYNEQFF. Based on the CDR3 plus reference TRBV2 and TRBJ2-1, the full variable domain is EPEVTQTPSHQVTQMGQEVILRCVPISNHLYFYWYRQILGQKVEFLVSFYNNEISEKSEIFDDQFSVERPDGSNFTLKIRSTKLEDSAMYFCASSLAGYNEQFFGPGTRLTVL.

The gene calls are TRBV6-5 and TRBJ2-3; D might be TRBD2 (5 bases). CDR3 length: 13 residues. Germline CDR1 is MNHEY and CDR2 is SVGAGI. V was pared by 8 bases and J by 1 base, with 10 bases between. The CDR3 protein is CASGRARTDTQYF. The DNA for the CDR3 is TGTGCCAGCGGGCGGGCCCGCACAGATACGCAGTATTTT.

CDR3 bases: TGTGCCAGCAGAACAAGTGGAGCGGTCGGGGAGCTGTTTTTT. This codes for CASRTSGAVGELFF. The chain joins TRBV6-4 to TRBJ2-2; perhaps TRBD2 as D (5 bases). The CDR3 is 14 residues long. Germline V gene sequence: CDR1 MRHNA, CDR2 SNTAGT. The V and J ends lost 6 bases and 7 bases respectively, with 15 bases between them.

The rearrangement uses TRBV24-1 and TRBJ2-6; tentative D call: TRBD2 (6 bases). Germline V gives CDR1 KGHDR, CDR2 SFDVKD. The V and J ends lost 6 bases and 0 bases respectively, with 11 bases between them. CDR3 length equals 16 residues. Here the CDR3 reads CATSRLGNSGANVLTF. DNA of the CDR3: TGTGCCACCAGTAGACTAGGTAACTCTGGGGCCAACGTCCTGACTTTC.

This clone has a handful of counts. V gene TRBV2 combines with J gene TRBJ1-1; a possible D gene is TRBD1 (5 bases). The CDR3 is 12 residues long. CDR1 is SNHLY and CDR2 is FYNNEI in the germline V gene. V was shortened by 4 bases and J by 7 bases, with 10 bases between the two germline ends. The CDR3 DNA is TGTGCCAGCAGTGCCGGGACTCGTGAAGCTTTCTTT. Residues: CASSAGTREAFF.

CDR3 region: CASSPGGVQINYGYTF. The CDR3 DNA reads TGTGCCAGCTCACCGGGAGGGGTCCAGATTAACTATGGCTACACCTTC. The chain recombines TRBV18 with TRBJ1-2; TRBD1 is a possible D gene (5 bases). The V and J ends lost 3 bases and 1 base respectively, with 15 bases between them. CDR1 KGHSH and CDR2 LQKENI come from the germline V gene. This CDR3 is built from 16 residues. The full variable domain, completed using reference TRBV18 and TRBJ1-2, is NAGVMQNPRHLVRRRGQEARLRCSPMKGHSHVYWYRQLPEEGLKFMVYLQKENIIDESGMPKERFSAEFPKEGPSILRIQQVVRGDSAAYFCASSPGGVQINYGYTFGSGTRLTVV.

The rearrangement uses TRBV9 and TRBJ2-5, with 8 bases fitting TRBD2. This CDR3 is 15 amino acids long. Germline CDR1 reads SGDLS; CDR2 reads YYNGEE. V was clipped by 4 bases and J by 4 bases; unmatched bases: 9. The CDR3 coding sequence is TGTGCCAGCAGCCCCGGGGGGGGAACTCCAGAGACCCAGTACTTC. It encodes CASSPGGGTPETQYF.

V usage is TRBV2 and J usage is TRBJ2-7, with 7 bases aligning to TRBD2. The V and J ends lost 6 bases and 6 bases, in that order; junction bases with no gene match: 14. The CDR3 extends over 15 amino acids. CDR1 is SNHLY and CDR2 is FYNNEI in the germline V gene. CDR3 region: CASSSTLAGFGEQYF. The CDR3 DNA reads as TGTGCCAGCAGCTCGACTTTAGCGGGTTTTGGCGAGCAGTACTTC.

This clone came up a few times. The genes are TRBV2 and TRBJ1-2; 8 nucleotides agree with TRBD1. This CDR3 is built from 13 residues. Germline V gene lookup returns CDR1 SNHLY and CDR2 FYNNEI. The junction had 2 bases not matched to a gene; V was cut back by 3 bases and J by 5 bases. The CDR3 sequence is CASSEDREYGYTF. The CDR3 nucleotides read TGTGCCAGCAGTGAGGACAGGGAATATGGCTACACCTTC.

This rearrangement joins TRBV4-1 to TRBJ2-3, with a possible D match to TRBD2 (7 bases). Germline V gene lookup returns CDR1 MGHRA and CDR2 YSYEKL. The CDR3 extends over 12 amino acids. V was clipped by 2 bases and J by 14 bases, with 14 bases between them. CDR3 in amino acids: CASSQPGGQRYF. CDR3 in DNA: TGCGCCAGCAGCCAACCCGGGGGGCAGCGGTATTTT.

V and J are TRBV18 and TRBJ2-3; 9 bases are shared with TRBD2. The J segment lost 0 bases and the V segment lost 2 bases, leaving 3 bases of the junction unmatched. The CDR3 has 16 amino acids. Germline-derived CDR1 and CDR2 are KGHSH and LQKENI. The CDR3 loop is CASSPMTSGSTDTQYF. The CDR3 DNA reads as TGTGCCAGCTCACCAATGACTAGCGGTAGCACAGATACGCAGTATTTT.

This chain uses TRBV13 with TRBJ1-2; tentative D call: TRBD1 (5 bases). Deletions cut 3 bases from V and 2 bases from J, with 10 bases between. This CDR3 spans 14 amino acids. The germline V gene has CDR1 PRHDT and CDR2 FYEKMQ (reference sequence). The DNA of the CDR3 is TGTGCCAGCAGCTTTGGGGGGGAGAACTATGGCTACACCTTC. Translation gives CASSFGGENYGYTF.

The chain carries TRBV6-1 and TRBJ1-1, with 7 nucleotides matching TRBD1. Trimming cost V 3 bases and J 0 bases; bases outside gene matches: 4. There are 15 residues in the CDR3. The germline gives CDR1 MNHNS, CDR2 SASEGT. The CDR3 here is CASSDAGQMNTEAFF. The CDR3 DNA is TGTGCCAGCAGTGATGCGGGACAGATGAACACTGAAGCTTTCTTT.